Sequencing of this T cell receptor (beta chain) was carried out in a study of T-cell reconstitution after alpha-beta-depleted transplantation in children. Broader study findings: Reports say that about two months after transplant, the alpha-beta T cells came out of several hundred graft clones that had expanded. Hyperexpanded clones declined; after one year, newly produced T cells mostly supplied diversity. Surviving recipient T cells and intrathymic progenitors accounted for some patients' high TCRbeta diversity at day 60.

Unique molecular identifiers were used in preparing the TCRbeta library. Using its own MiXCR run on the PCR reads, TCRdb lists one record per CDR3 protein. The table includes about a million distinct CDR3 sequences, around 30% detected once. As to this clonotype: Antigen: not known.

Germline V gene data show CDR1 as MNHEY and CDR2 as SVGEGT. With V trimmed by 5 bases and J by 6 bases, 6 bases remained unmatched. The CDR3 consists of 14 residues. The source is a boy younger than two who had a stem cell transplant for SCID, so the T cells may come from the graft donor. The sequencing here drew on PBMCs, mostly from graft donor cells, taken 360 days after TCRalphabeta/CD19-depleted stem cell transplant. J is TRBJ2-1 and V is TRBV6-2 or TRBV6-3, with 8 bases matching TRBD2. For the CDR3, the DNA is TGTGCCAGCAGTCTTGGCGGGGGGCCCAATGAGCAGTTCTTC. It yields the protein CASSLGGGPNEQFF.